One sample yielded the 9 T cell receptor beta chains listed below, sequenced in a study of vaccination and CD4 T cells after COVID-19. No antigens are known for them. The Oncomine TCR Beta short-read assay was applied to DNA of cultured CD4+ T cells. TCRdb re-derived calls from the PCR reads in MiXCR, one entry per CDR3 protein. This table has fewer than 15,000 distinct CDR3 sequences, around 40% appearing once. As for treatment: roughly 11-day PBMC culture with coronavirus spike peptide pools or control peptides (ViraFEST assay). The sample here was CD4+ T cells from blood, cultured in vitro, taken after SARS-CoV-2 vaccination. The receptors originated from a human donor who had recovered from COVID-19.

This chain uses TRBV7-9 with TRBJ2-7; D ambiguous. The CDR3 is 15 residues long. With 4 bases removed from V and 7 bases from J, the gap between germline ends came to 20 bases. In germline, CDR1 is SEHNR, CDR2 FQNEAQ (reference sequence). In DNA, the CDR3 is TGTGCCAGCAGCTCCCGGACGGCACAGACCCGAGAGCAGTACTTC. It is translated as CASSSRTAQTREQYF.

J is TRBJ1-2 and V is TRBV15; possible D gene TRBD1, 5 bases. CDR1 and CDR2 from the germline V gene are LNHNV and YYDKDF (reference sequence). CDR3 size: 15 residues. Between the trimmed V and J ends, which lost 1 base and 1 base, there was a span of 10 bases. CDR3 in DNA: TGTGCCACCAGCAGAGCCGGGACGGATAACTATGGCTACACCTTC. It is translated as CATSRAGTDNYGYTF.

This chain links TRBV10-3 with TRBJ1-1; maybe TRBD1 (6 bases). Trimming removed 5 bases at V and 8 bases at J, with 12 bases between. This CDR3 contains 12 residues. In germline, CDR1 is ENHRY, CDR2 SYGVKD. The CDR3 DNA follows: TGTGCCATCAGTACAGGGTTGGTGGAAGCTTTCTTT. Its translation is CAISTGLVEAFF.

This clonotype has only a few counts. The chain links TRBV28 to TRBJ2-7; 9 nucleotides line up with TRBD2. This CDR3 is built from 15 residues. In germline, CDR1 is MDHEN, CDR2 SYDVKM. Trimming removed 6 bases from V and 6 bases from J; junction bases left unmatched: 12. The CDR3 DNA sequence: TGTGCCAGCAGAACACACGGGGGACTAGCTGCCGAGCAGTACTTC. Amino acid sequence: CASRTHGGLAAEQYF. The variable domain in full, with the rest retrieved from reference TRBV28 and TRBJ2-7, is DVKVTQSSRYLVKRTGEKVFLECVQDMDHENMFWYRQDPGLGLRLIYFSYDVKMKEKGDIPEGYSVSREKKERFSLILESASTNQTSMYLCASRTHGGLAAEQYFGPGTRLTVT.

The V gene is TRBV20-1, the J gene TRBJ2-3, with 13 bases identical to TRBD2. V lost 2 bases to trimming and J lost 6 bases; unmatched junction nucleotides: 11. The CDR3 loop spans 17 amino acids. CDR1 and CDR2 from the germline V gene are DFQATT and SNEGSKA (reference sequence). The CDR3 loop reads CSARTLRTSGRSDTQYF. CDR3 in DNA: TGCAGTGCTAGAACTTTACGGACTAGCGGGAGATCCGATACGCAGTATTTT.

This clonotype showed up just once. The chain links TRBV12-3 or TRBV12-4 to TRBJ2-3; possible D gene TRBD1, 6 bases. The CDR3 length is 16 residues. Trimming shortened V by 8 bases and J by 3 bases, and 21 bases separated the two germline ends. The CDR3 nucleotides read TGTGCCAGCCGGGAACAGGGCGCGCAAATGACAGATACGCAGTATTTT. As protein: CASREQGAQMTDTQYF.

The chain carries TRBV7-8 and TRBJ2-1; D may match TRBD1 or TRBD2 (6 bases each). This CDR3 has 18 residues. Germline CDR1 SGHVS, CDR2 FQNEAQ. Trimming left V 3 bases short and J 6 bases short, with 24 bases between. Here the CDR3 DNA reads TGTGCCAGCAGCTTTAACAACTGGCGGCGGAGGGGGTCCAATGAGCAGTTCTTC. It encodes CASSFNNWRRRGSNEQFF.

This chain uses TRBV7-4 with TRBJ2-7; 14 nucleotides line up with TRBD2. J gave up 0 bases and V 2 bases, and 6 bases lay outside the gene matches. This CDR3 spans 18 amino acids. The V gene's germline CDR1 is SGHVT and CDR2 SQSDAQ. CDR3 amino acids: CASSLSRTSGRISYEQYF. CDR3 nucleotides: TGTGCCAGCAGCTTATCCCGGACTAGCGGGAGGATCTCCTACGAGCAGTACTTC.

The genes are TRBV7-9 and TRBJ1-2; 7 bases agree with TRBD1. Germline values: CDR1 SEHNR, CDR2 FQNEAQ (reference sequence). The J segment lost 7 bases and the V segment lost 5 bases, leaving 4 bases of the junction unmatched. The CDR3 has 12 amino acids. CDR3 region: CASSLTGAGYTF. The CDR3 DNA follows: TGTGCCAGCAGCCTTACAGGGGCTGGCTACACCTTC.